Below are 10 T cell receptor beta chains sequenced from a single sample in a study of T-cell reconstitution after alpha-beta-depleted transplantation in children. For TCRbeta, the library was prepared with unique molecular identifiers. TCRdb recomputed calls from the PCR reads with MiXCR, one row per CDR3 protein. This sample has 400,000 to 500,000 distinct CDR3 sequences, with about a tenth found just once. The source was PBMCs from the stem cell graft donor, collected from the stem cell graft. These receptors were taken from a human donor who donated a stem cell graft to a child with acute myeloid leukemia.

CDR3 sequence: CASSLETPFPLSTDTQYF. CDR3 in DNA: TGTGCCAGCAGTTTGGAGACACCTTTCCCACTTAGCACAGATACGCAGTATTTT. The V gene is TRBV27, the J gene TRBJ2-3, with D unresolved. The CDR3 consists of 18 residues. V was shortened by 3 bases and J by 0 bases, with 19 bases between the two germline ends. CDR1 MNHEY and CDR2 SMNVEV come from the germline V gene (reference sequence).

This chain connects TRBV6-1 to TRBJ1-5; D gene unclear. Looked up from germline, CDR1 is MNHNS and CDR2 is SASEGT. The CDR3 runs 10 residues. The V end lost 6 bases, the J end lost 5 bases, and 2 bases lay between the germline ends. The CDR3 spells CASRHQPQHF. The DNA of the CDR3 is TGTGCCAGCAGACATCAGCCCCAGCATTTT.

The chain couples TRBV5-5 to TRBJ1-1; no clear D. Trimming left V 1 base short and J 0 bases short, with 10 bases between. The CDR3 is 15 amino acids. Germline loops: CDR1 SGHKS, CDR2 YYEKEE (reference sequence). This chain's CDR3 is CASSLWSGMNTEAFF. The CDR3 nucleotides read TGTGCCAGCAGCTTGTGGTCCGGAATGAACACTGAAGCTTTCTTT.

This clonotype was found a few times. The chain is built from TRBV7-9 and TRBJ2-5; TRBD2 aligns across 8 bases. CDR3 length: 15 amino acids. Germline CDR1 and CDR2: SEHNR and FQNEAQ (reference sequence). Trimming cost V 5 bases and J 5 bases; bases outside gene matches: 10. For the CDR3, the DNA is TGTGCCAGCAGCATGAGCGGGGGAAGAGGGGAGACCCAGTACTTC. It specifies CASSMSGGRGETQYF.

This clonotype was detected ten times or more. The V and J genes are TRBV15 and TRBJ2-3; 8 bases map to TRBD2. Trimming took 1 base from V and 1 from J; bases not matched to a gene: 1. This CDR3 contains 15 residues. The germline gives CDR1 LNHNV, CDR2 YYDKDF (reference sequence). CDR3: CATSRVSGGTDTQYF. The CDR3 DNA reads as TGTGCCACCAGCAGAGTTAGCGGGGGCACAGATACGCAGTATTTT. The full variable domain, completed using reference TRBV15 and TRBJ2-3, is DAMVIQNPRYQVTQFGKPVTLSCSQTLNHNVMYWYQQKSSQAPKLLFHYYDKDFNNEADTPDNFQSRRPNTSFCFLDIRSPGLGDTAMYLCATSRVSGGTDTQYFGPGTRLTVL.

This rearrangement joins TRBV12-3 or TRBV12-4 to TRBJ2-6; D is undetermined. V was clipped by 6 bases and J by 2 bases, with 11 bases between them. The CDR3 has 15 residues. The CDR3 coding sequence is TGTGCCAGCAGCCAGGTCTGGGCTGGGGCCAACGTCCTGACTTTC. It specifies CASSQVWAGANVLTF.

This clonotype came up many times. The chain has TRBV11-2 and TRBJ2-1, with 8 positions matching TRBD2. CDR3 size: 17 residues. Trimming at V came to 4 bases and at J to 7 bases, leaving 15 bases not matched to a gene. In germline, CDR1 is SGHAT, CDR2 FQNNGV. The CDR3 region is CASSSLRGGDDLNEQFF. DNA for the CDR3: TGTGCCAGCAGCTCACTTCGGGGGGGAGACGACTTGAATGAGCAGTTCTTC.

The rearrangement joins TRBV6-2 or TRBV6-3 to TRBJ2-7, with TRBD1 matching over 9 bases. The V gene end was trimmed by 4 bases and the J gene end by 3 bases; junction bases not matched to a gene: 13. Germline CDR1 reads MNHEY; CDR2 reads SVGEGT. The CDR3 is 17 residues long. The CDR3 nucleotides read TGTGCCAGCAGTTTCGGGCCCGGGACAGGGAGTTTCTACGAGCAGTACTTC. This gives the protein CASSFGPGTGSFYEQYF.

This clonotype was counted a few times. The chain employs TRBV20-1 and TRBJ1-5, with D hard to call. CDR3 size: 14 residues. Trimming cost V 3 bases and J 0 bases, with 9 bases left between them. Germline V gives CDR1 DFQATT, CDR2 SNEGSKA (reference sequence). CDR3 coding DNA: TGCAGTGCTAGTGAATTTAGTAGCAATCAGCCCCAGCATTTT. This encodes CSASEFSSNQPQHF.

Details on this clonotype: The germline gene is not matched at one end of the junction; a read error may be the cause. The V and J genes are TRBV7-7 and TRBJ2-1; D is possibly TRBD2 (5 bases). There are 15 residues in the CDR3. Germline V gene data show CDR1 as SSHAT and CDR2 as FNYEAQ (reference sequence). The CDR3 nucleotides are TGTGCTAGCAGCTTTCAGCGGAGCCCCTACAATGAGCAGTTCTTC. This gives the protein CASSFQRSPYNEQFF.